The clone carrying this TCR beta chain was observed a handful of times. What it binds is unknown. This sample is part of a study of T-cell memory formation after mild COVID-19. The J segment lost 6 bases and the V segment lost 6 bases, leaving 20 bases of the junction unmatched. The CDR3 loop spans 19 amino acids. Germline values: CDR1 SGHRS, CDR2 YFSETQ. Sample barcodes and UMIs were carried by the TCR alpha and TCR beta cDNA libraries that 5'RACE generated with constant-segment primers. TCRdb analysed the 5' RACE reads with MiXCR anew, one entry per CDR3 protein. The sample lists approximately 45,000 distinct CDR3 sequences, 6.6% occurring once. Broader study findings: Cross-reactive memory seemingly joined, as some responding clones were found in pre-infection memory. Contracting clones from day 15 to 85 had balanced CD4/CD8; later expanders favoured CD4+.

This TCR was recovered from an adult who had mild COVID-19 (a few samples of this study predate the infection). Cell type and time point are not known. Sequenced: PBMCs or a T cell subset sorted from them (not recorded which). The chain combines TRBV5-1 with TRBJ2-1; 11 positions match TRBD2. The CDR3 region is CASTAPNSGTSGLSNEQFF. In DNA form, the CDR3 reads TGCGCCAGCACCGCCCCCAACTCCGGGACTAGCGGCCTCAGCAATGAGCAGTTCTTC.